This T cell receptor beta chain appears in the sequencing data of a study of shared clonotypes between healthy human individuals. Clones were read by immunoSEQ multiplex PCR, and TCRdb kept only the in-frame ones, dropping some. The data contain hundreds of thousands of clones, 75% to 85% of them singletons. Trimming shortened V by 2 bases and J by 3 bases, and 10 bases separated the two germline ends. Germline CDR1 WSHSY, CDR2 SAAADI. There are 14 residues in the CDR3. The sequence was obtained from a woman in her thirties or forties in good health. Some clones in this sample may be carry-over from other donors' samples. The chain joins TRBV10-2 to TRBJ1-1; D remains ambiguous. The specimen was PBMCs. The CDR3 DNA follows: TGCGCCAGCAGTGAGGATCGGGTATACACTGAAGCTTTCTTT. This translates into CASSEDRVYTEAFF.